This TCR beta chain was sequenced in a study of T cell responses to AZD1222 COVID-19 vaccine. General study findings and limits: The donors showed a predominance of white British ancestry and of females, with possible underestimation of clonal diversity.

Repertoires were generated with immunoSEQ multiplex PCR, while TCRdb's copy carries only in-frame clones and drops some. The sample has about 140,000 clones; 85% to 95% are singletons. Trimming removed 3 bases from V and 3 bases from J; junction bases left unmatched: 10. This CDR3 is 18 amino acids long. Germline V CDR1 and CDR2: SGHNT, YENEEA. Of note for this clone: The target antigen is unknown.

Sequenced material: peripheral blood, taken on day 0 of AZD1222 vaccination. V gene TRBV11-3 combines with J gene TRBJ2-2; 10 positions match TRBD1. The TCR comes from an adult in good health. This CDR3 is CASSLGRYGQGDTGELFF. The CDR3 DNA follows: TGTGCCAGCAGCTTGGGCAGATACGGACAGGGGGACACCGGGGAGCTGTTTTTT.